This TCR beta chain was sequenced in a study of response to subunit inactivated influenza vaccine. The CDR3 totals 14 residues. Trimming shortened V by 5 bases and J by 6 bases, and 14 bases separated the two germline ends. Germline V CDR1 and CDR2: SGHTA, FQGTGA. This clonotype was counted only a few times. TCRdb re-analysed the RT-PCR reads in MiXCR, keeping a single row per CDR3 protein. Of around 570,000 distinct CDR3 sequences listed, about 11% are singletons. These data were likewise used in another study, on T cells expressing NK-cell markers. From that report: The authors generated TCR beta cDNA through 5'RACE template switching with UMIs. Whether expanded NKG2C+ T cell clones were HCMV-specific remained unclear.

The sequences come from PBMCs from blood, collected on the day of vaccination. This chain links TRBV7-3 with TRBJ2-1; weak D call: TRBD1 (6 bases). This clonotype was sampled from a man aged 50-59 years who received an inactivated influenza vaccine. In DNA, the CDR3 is TGTGCCAGCAGCACCATACGACAGGCCAATGAGCAGTTCTTC. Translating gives CASSTIRQANEQFF.